These 17 T cell receptor beta chains originate from one sample sequenced in a study of blood T cell repertoires in COVID-19 (TCRdb year 2020). The method behind the library was the immunoSEQ multiplex PCR assay. TCRdb re-hosts the immuneACCESS table, in-frame sequences only. Its copies lack some clones; in the studies checked, an unresolved V gene accounts for under half of them, and the cause for the rest is not known. Recorded for this sample are around 190,000 clones; approximately 85% of them occurred a single time. The top ten hold less than 9% of the sample. The sequencing input was peripheral blood. The receptors stem from a woman in her fifties or sixties with acute or convalescent COVID-19.

The rearrangement uses TRBV6-6 and TRBJ2-7; 8 bases align to TRBD2. V lost 8 bases to trimming and J lost 0 bases; unmatched junction nucleotides: 3. From germline, CDR1 is MNHNY and CDR2 SVGAGI (reference sequence). This CDR3 region has 13 residues. CDR3 loop: CASSTSGSYEQYF. The CDR3 DNA reads TGTGCCAGCTCCACTAGCGGCTCCTACGAGCAGTACTTC.

The genes are TRBV3-1 (or the pseudogene TRBV3-2) and TRBJ2-1, with TRBD2 identical over 12 bases. Germline values: CDR1 LGHDT, CDR2 YNNKEL (reference sequence). The CDR3 sequence is 14 residues long. Trimming cost V 4 bases and J 7 bases; bases outside gene matches: 2. The CDR3 DNA is TGTGCCAGCAGCCGACTAGCGGGGGCTAATGAGCAGTTCTTC. It specifies CASSRLAGANEQFF.

The chain joins TRBV5-1 to TRBJ1-6; 10 bases are a match to TRBD1. Trimming removed 2 bases from V and 10 bases from J; junction bases left unmatched: 6. Germline CDR1 and CDR2: SGHRS and YFSETQ. CDR3 length: 15 residues. CDR3 sequence (DNA): TGCGCCAGCAGCTTCGTCGGGACAGGGGAATCACCCCTCCACTTT. Protein product: CASSFVGTGESPLHF.

This clone was counted only a few times. The V and J genes are TRBV9 and TRBJ2-3; TRBD1 might be the D (5 bases). V lost 4 bases and J 9 bases, leaving 18 bases between the germline ends. Germline CDR1 and CDR2: SGDLS and YYNGEE. The CDR3 contains 14 residues. CDR3 DNA sequence: TGTGCCAGCAGCTCCGCCGGGCCAGGGCCCACGCAGTATTTT. This gives the protein CASSSAGPGPTQYF.

The chain employs TRBV3-1 (or the pseudogene TRBV3-2) and TRBJ1-4; D remains ambiguous. The CDR3 totals 13 residues. V was trimmed by 8 bases and J by 0 bases, leaving 7 bases between them. The germline gives CDR1 LGHDT, CDR2 YNNKEL (reference sequence). The DNA for the CDR3 is TGTGCCAGCGCGGGAACAACTAATGAAAAACTGTTTTTT. This codes for CASAGTTNEKLFF.

V usage is TRBV19 and J usage is TRBJ2-1; 8 bases are shared with TRBD2. There are 14 residues in the CDR3. Germline V gene data show CDR1 as LNHDA and CDR2 as SQIVND (reference sequence). V shed 7 bases, J shed 7 bases, and the junction held 9 bases outside the gene matches. Written as DNA, the CDR3 is TGTGCCAGTAATCCGGGACTAGGGTGGAATGAGCAGTTCTTC. It encodes CASNPGLGWNEQFF.

The V call is TRBV3-1 (or the pseudogene TRBV3-2), the J call TRBJ1-2, with 7 bases matching TRBD1. The CDR3 runs to 14 residues. The J segment lost 2 bases and the V segment lost 4 bases, leaving 4 bases of the junction unmatched. CDR1 is LGHDT and CDR2 is YNNKEL in the germline V gene (reference sequence). The CDR3 loop is CASSPGTANYGYTF. CDR3 sequence (DNA): TGTGCCAGCAGCCCAGGGACAGCCAACTATGGCTACACCTTC.

This rearrangement joins TRBV7-9 to TRBJ1-2; 9 bases align to TRBD1. This CDR3 spans 16 amino acids. Losses at the gene ends were 5 bases for V and 4 bases for J; bases not matched to a gene: 11. Germline V gene lookup returns CDR1 SEHNR and CDR2 FQNEAQ (reference sequence). CDR3 sequence (DNA): TGTGCCAGCAGCCGTGAAGGGACAGGGTGGAGCTATGGCTACACCTTC. Translating it yields CASSREGTGWSYGYTF.

The chain carries TRBV10-3 and TRBJ2-1, with TRBD2 identical over 12 bases. CDR1 ENHRY and CDR2 SYGVKD come from the germline V gene. The V segment lost 2 bases and the J segment 4 bases; nucleotides outside the gene matches: 6. The CDR3 totals 17 residues. CDR3 DNA sequence: TGTGCCATCAGTGAGGTTAGACTAGCGGGAGAATACAATGAGCAGTTCTTC. Translation: CAISEVRLAGEYNEQFF.

The V gene is TRBV6-1, the J gene TRBJ1-3; D is ambiguous. The germline gives CDR1 MNHNS, CDR2 SASEGT. This CDR3 is built from 15 residues. V lost 0 bases, J lost 4 bases, and 10 bases lay in between. The CDR3 spells CASSEARVYGNTIYF. The CDR3 region has the DNA TGTGCCAGCAGTGAAGCTCGGGTCTACGGAAACACCATATATTTT.

The chain links TRBV15 to TRBJ2-1, with D perhaps TRBD2 (5 bases). Germline values: CDR1 LNHNV, CDR2 YYDKDF (reference sequence). Trimming pared 9 bases from V and 1 base from J, leaving 7 bases between. This CDR3 spans 12 amino acids. The CDR3: CATRGSYNEQFF. As DNA, the CDR3 is TGTGCCACACGGGGTTCCTACAATGAGCAGTTCTTC.

This clone was recorded only once. J is TRBJ2-3 and V is TRBV7-9; 12 positions agree with TRBD2. V shed 3 bases, J shed 5 bases, and the junction held 6 bases outside the gene matches. CDR3 length equals 16 residues. Germline loops: CDR1 SEHNR, CDR2 FQNEAQ (reference sequence). CDR3 coding DNA: TGTGCCAGCAGCTTGGGTGCGACTAGCGGGAGAGATACGCAGTATTTT. It yields the protein CASSLGATSGRDTQYF.

The J gene is TRBJ1-1, the V gene TRBV5-6; a weak D match, TRBD1 (5 bases). V was shortened by 4 bases and J by 6 bases, with 10 bases between the two germline ends. Per the germline V gene, CDR1 is SGHDT and CDR2 is YYEEEE. The CDR3 has 12 residues. The CDR3 region is CASSIGEAEAFF. The CDR3, as DNA: TGTGCCAGCAGCATAGGGGAGGCTGAAGCTTTCTTT. Using reference TRBV5-6 and TRBJ1-1 for the parts outside the CDR3, the full variable domain is DAGVTQSPTHLIKTRGQQVTLRCSPKSGHDTVSWYQQALGQGPQFIFQYYEEEERQRGNFPDRFSGHQFPNYSSELNVNALLLGDSALYLCASSIGEAEAFFGQGTRLTVV.

The V call is TRBV11-3, the J call TRBJ1-3, with TRBD1 as a possible D gene (5 bases). CDR3 length: 15 residues. Germline V gives CDR1 SGHNT, CDR2 YENEEA. V lost 2 bases to trimming and J lost 4 bases, with 12 bases between them. The CDR3 loop reads CASSLQGSSGNTIYF. The CDR3 bases are TGTGCCAGCAGCTTACAGGGATCGAGCGGAAACACCATATATTTT. The variable domain in full, with the rest retrieved from reference TRBV11-3 and TRBJ1-3, is EAGVVQSPRYKIIEKKQPVAFWCNPISGHNTLYWYLQNLGQGPELLIRYENEEAVDDSQLPKDRFSAERLKGVDSTLKIQPAELGDSAVYLCASSLQGSSGNTIYFGEGSWLTVV.

The chain recombines TRBV28 with TRBJ1-2, with D possibly being TRBD1 (5 bases). The V end lost 6 bases, the J end lost 0 bases, and 17 bases lay between the germline ends. Germline-derived CDR1 and CDR2 are MDHEN and SYDVKM. The CDR3 length is 16 residues. The CDR3 is CASSSPVGGANYGYTF. CDR3 in DNA: TGTGCCAGCAGCTCCCCGGTCGGGGGAGCTAACTATGGCTACACCTTC.

The chain has TRBV3-1 (or the pseudogene TRBV3-2) and TRBJ2-1; 7 bases line up with TRBD2. Per germline, CDR1 LGHDT and CDR2 YNNKEL (reference sequence). There are 14 residues in the CDR3. Germline trimming cut 4 bases from V and 4 bases from J; bases unmatched to any gene: 4. CDR3 sequence: CASSPRLAYNEQFF. DNA of the CDR3: TGTGCCAGCAGCCCCCGACTAGCTTACAATGAGCAGTTCTTC.

DNA for the CDR3: TGTGCCAGCTCACCACGAACAGACACTCTGAACACTGAAGCTTTCTTT. Residues: CASSPRTDTLNTEAFF. V gene TRBV18 combines with J gene TRBJ1-1, with no clear D. The CDR3 is made up of 16 amino acids. V dropped 1 base and J dropped 0 bases, with 12 bases sitting between them. Germline CDR1 and CDR2: KGHSH and LQKENI. Looking up the rest from reference TRBV18 and TRBJ1-1 gives the full variable domain: NAGVMQNPRHLVRRRGQEARLRCSPMKGHSHVYWYRQLPEEGLKFMVYLQKENIIDESGMPKERFSAEFPKEGPSILRIQQVVRGDSAAYFCASSPRTDTLNTEAFFGQGTRLTVV.